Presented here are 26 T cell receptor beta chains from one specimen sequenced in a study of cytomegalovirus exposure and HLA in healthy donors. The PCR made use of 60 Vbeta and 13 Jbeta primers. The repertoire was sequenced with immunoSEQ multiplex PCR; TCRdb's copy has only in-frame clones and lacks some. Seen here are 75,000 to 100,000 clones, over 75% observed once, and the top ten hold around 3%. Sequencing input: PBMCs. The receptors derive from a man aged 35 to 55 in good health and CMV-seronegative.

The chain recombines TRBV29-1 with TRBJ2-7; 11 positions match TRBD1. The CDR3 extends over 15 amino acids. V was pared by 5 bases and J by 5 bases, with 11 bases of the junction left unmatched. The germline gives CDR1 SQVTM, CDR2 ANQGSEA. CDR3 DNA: TGCAGCGTTCGTCGCGGACAGGGGGCGATGGACGAGCAGTACTTC. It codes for CSVRRGQGAMDEQYF.

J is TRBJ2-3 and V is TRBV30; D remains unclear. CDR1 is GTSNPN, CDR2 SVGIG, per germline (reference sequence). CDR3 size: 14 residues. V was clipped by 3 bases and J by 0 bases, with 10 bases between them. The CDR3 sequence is CAWRSSYSTDTQYF. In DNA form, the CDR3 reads TGTGCCTGGAGGTCTTCCTATAGCACAGATACGCAGTATTTT.

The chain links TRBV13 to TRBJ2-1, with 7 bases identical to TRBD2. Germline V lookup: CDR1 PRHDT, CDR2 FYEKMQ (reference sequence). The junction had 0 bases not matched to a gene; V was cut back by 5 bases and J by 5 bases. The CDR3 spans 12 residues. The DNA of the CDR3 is TGTGCCAGCAGCCGGGGGGACAATGAGCAGTTCTTC. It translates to CASSRGDNEQFF.

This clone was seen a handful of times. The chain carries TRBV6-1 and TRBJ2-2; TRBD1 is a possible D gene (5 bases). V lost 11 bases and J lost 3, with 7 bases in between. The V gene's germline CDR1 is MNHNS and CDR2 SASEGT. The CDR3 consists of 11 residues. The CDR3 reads CAGAHTGELFF. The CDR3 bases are TGTGCCGGGGCACACACCGGGGAGCTGTTTTTT.

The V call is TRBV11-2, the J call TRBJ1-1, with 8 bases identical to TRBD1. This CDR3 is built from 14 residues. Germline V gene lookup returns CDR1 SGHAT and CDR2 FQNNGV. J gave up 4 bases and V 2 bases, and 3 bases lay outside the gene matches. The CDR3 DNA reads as TGTGCCAGCAGCTTACAACAGGGGGGCACTGAAGCTTTCTTT. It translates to CASSLQQGGTEAFF. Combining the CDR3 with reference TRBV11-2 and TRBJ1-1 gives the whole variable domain EAGVAQSPRYKIIEKRQSVAFWCNPISGHATLYWYQQILGQGPKLLIQFQNNGVVDDSQLPKDRFSAERLKGVDSTLKIQPAKLEDSAVYLCASSLQQGGTEAFFGQGTRLTVV.

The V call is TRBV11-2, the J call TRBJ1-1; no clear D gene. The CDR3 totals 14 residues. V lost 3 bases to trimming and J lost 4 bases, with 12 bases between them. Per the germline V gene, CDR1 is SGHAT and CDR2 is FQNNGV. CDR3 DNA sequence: TGTGCCAGCAGCTTTGGGGAGCTAGGCACTGAAGCTTTCTTT. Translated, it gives CASSFGELGTEAFF.

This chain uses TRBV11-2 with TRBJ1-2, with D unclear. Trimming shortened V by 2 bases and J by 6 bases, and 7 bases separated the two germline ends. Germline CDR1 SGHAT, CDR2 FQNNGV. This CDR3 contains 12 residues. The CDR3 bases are TGTGCCAGCAGCTTATTCGGGGATGGCTACACCTTC. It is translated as CASSLFGDGYTF. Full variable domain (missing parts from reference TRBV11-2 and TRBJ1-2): EAGVAQSPRYKIIEKRQSVAFWCNPISGHATLYWYQQILGQGPKLLIQFQNNGVVDDSQLPKDRFSAERLKGVDSTLKIQPAKLEDSAVYLCASSLFGDGYTFGSGTRLTVV.

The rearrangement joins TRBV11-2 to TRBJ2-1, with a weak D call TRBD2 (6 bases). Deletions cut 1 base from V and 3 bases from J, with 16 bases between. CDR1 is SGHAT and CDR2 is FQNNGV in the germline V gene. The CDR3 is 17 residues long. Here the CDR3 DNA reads TGTGCCAGCAGCTTAGCCCGGAGGGGACTGTTCTACAATGAGCAGTTCTTC. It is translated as CASSLARRGLFYNEQFF.

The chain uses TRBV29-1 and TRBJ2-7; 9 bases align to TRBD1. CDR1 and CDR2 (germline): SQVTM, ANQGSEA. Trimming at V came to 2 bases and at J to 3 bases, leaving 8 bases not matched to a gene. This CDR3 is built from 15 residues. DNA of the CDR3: TGCAGCGTTGAACCACAGGGGGCCCGAGACTACGAGCAGTACTTC. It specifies CSVEPQGARDYEQYF.

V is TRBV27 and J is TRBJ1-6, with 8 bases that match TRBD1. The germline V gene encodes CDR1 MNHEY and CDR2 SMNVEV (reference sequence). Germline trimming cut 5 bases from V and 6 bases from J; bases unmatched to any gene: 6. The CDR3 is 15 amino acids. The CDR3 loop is CASSPPGQVNSPLHF. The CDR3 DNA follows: TGTGCCAGCAGTCCTCCGGGACAGGTTAATTCACCCCTCCACTTT.

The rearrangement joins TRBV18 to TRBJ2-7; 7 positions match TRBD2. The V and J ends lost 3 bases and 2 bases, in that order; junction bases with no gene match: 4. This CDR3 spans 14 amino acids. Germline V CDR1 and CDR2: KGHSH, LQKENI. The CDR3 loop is CASSPASGAYEQYF. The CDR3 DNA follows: TGTGCCAGCTCACCGGCTAGCGGTGCCTACGAGCAGTACTTC.

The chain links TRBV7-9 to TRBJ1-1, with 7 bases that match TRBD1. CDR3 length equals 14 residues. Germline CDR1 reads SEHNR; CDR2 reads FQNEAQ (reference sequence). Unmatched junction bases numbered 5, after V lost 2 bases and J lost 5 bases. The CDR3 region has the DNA TGTGCCAGCAGCTTAAAGGGGGCCGGGACTGAAGCTTTCTTT. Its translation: CASSLKGAGTEAFF.

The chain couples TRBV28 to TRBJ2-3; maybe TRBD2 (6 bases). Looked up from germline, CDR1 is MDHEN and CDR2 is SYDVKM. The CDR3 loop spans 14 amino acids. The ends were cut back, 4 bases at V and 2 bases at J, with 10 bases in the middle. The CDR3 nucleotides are TGTGCCAGCAGTTCCGGGACTTCCACAGATACGCAGTATTTT. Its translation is CASSSGTSTDTQYF. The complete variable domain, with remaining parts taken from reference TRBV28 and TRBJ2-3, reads DVKVTQSSRYLVKRTGEKVFLECVQDMDHENMFWYRQDPGLGLRLIYFSYDVKMKEKGDIPEGYSVSREKKERFSLILESASTNQTSMYLCASSSGTSTDTQYFGPGTRLTVL.

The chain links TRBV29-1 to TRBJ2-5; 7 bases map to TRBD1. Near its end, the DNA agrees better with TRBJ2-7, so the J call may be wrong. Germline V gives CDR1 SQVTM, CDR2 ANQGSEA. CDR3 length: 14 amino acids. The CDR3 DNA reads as TGCAGCGTCCTTACTCCAGGGGGATCGAACGAGCAGTACTTC. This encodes CSVLTPGGSNEQYF.

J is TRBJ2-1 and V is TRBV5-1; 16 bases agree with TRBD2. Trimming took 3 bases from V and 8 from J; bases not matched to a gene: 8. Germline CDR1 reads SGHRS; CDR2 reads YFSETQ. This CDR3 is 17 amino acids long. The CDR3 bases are TGCGCCAGCAGCTACCCGGGACTAGCGGGAGGGAGGGATGAGCAGTTCTTC. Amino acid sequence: CASSYPGLAGGRDEQFF.

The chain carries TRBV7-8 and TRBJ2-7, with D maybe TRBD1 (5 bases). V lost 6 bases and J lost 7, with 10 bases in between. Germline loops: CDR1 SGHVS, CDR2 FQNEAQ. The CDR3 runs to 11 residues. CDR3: CASRTQGEQYF. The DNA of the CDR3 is TGTGCCAGCAGAACCCAGGGAGAGCAGTACTTC.

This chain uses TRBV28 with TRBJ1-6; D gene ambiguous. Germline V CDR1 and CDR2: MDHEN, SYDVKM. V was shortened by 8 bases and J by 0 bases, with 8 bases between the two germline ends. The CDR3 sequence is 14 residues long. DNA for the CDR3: TGTGCCAGCGTCCGTAGCTCCTATAATTCACCCCTCCACTTT. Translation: CASVRSSYNSPLHF. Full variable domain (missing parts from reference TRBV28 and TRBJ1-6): DVKVTQSSRYLVKRTGEKVFLECVQDMDHENMFWYRQDPGLGLRLIYFSYDVKMKEKGDIPEGYSVSREKKERFSLILESASTNQTSMYLCASVRSSYNSPLHFGNGTRLTVT.

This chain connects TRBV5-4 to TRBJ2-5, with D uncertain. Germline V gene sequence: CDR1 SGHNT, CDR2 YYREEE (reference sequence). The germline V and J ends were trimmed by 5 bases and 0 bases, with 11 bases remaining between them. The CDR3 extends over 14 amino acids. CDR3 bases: TGTGCCAGCAGTTCAGGTGGGTACCAAGAGACCCAGTACTTC. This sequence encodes CASSSGGYQETQYF.

CDR3 in amino acids: CASSGQTGPTNEKLFF. The CDR3 nucleotides read TGTGCCAGCAGTGGACAGACAGGGCCAACTAATGAAAAACTGTTTTTT. The chain recombines TRBV6-1 with TRBJ1-4; 7 bases agree with TRBD1. Germline V gene data show CDR1 as MNHNS and CDR2 as SASEGT. V lost 4 bases and J lost 0; bases outside the gene matches: 5. The CDR3 is 16 residues long.

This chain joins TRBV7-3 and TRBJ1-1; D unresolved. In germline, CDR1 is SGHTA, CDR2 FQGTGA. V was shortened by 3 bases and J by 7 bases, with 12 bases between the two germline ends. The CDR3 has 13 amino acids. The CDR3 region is CASSFLSGGEAFF. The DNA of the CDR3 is TGTGCCAGCAGCTTCCTTTCCGGAGGTGAAGCTTTCTTT.

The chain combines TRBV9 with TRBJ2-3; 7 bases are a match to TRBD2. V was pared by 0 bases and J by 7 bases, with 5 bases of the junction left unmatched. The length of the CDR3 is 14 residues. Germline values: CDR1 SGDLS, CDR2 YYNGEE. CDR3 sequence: CASSVGGSQYTQYF. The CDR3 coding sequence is TGTGCCAGCAGCGTAGGCGGGAGTCAATATACGCAGTATTTT.

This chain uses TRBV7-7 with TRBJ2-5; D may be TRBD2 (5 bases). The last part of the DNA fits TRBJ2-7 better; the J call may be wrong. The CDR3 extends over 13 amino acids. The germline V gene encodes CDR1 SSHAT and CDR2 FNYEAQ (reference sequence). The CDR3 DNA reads TGTGCCAGCAGCTTATCTGAGGGATCCGAGCAGTACTTC. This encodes CASSLSEGSEQYF.

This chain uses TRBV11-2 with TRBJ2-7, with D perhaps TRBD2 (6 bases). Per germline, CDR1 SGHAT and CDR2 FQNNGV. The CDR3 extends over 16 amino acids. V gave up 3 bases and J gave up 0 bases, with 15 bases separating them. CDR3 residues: CASSFRGGTVSYEQYF. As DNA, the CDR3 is TGTGCCAGCAGCTTTAGGGGCGGGACCGTCTCCTACGAGCAGTACTTC.

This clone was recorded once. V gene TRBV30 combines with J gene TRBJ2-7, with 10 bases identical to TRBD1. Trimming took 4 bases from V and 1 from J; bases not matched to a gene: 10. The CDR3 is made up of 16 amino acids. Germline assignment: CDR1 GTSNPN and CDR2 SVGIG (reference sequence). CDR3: CAWTPGAGQGSYEQYF. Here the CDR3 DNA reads TGTGCCTGGACTCCTGGGGCGGGACAGGGGTCCTACGAGCAGTACTTC.

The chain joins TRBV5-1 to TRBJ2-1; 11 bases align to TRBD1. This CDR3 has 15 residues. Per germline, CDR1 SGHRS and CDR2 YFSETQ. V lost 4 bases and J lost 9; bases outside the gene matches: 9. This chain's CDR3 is CASSRTGQGASEQFF. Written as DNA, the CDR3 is TGCGCCAGCAGCCGCACAGGACAGGGGGCTAGTGAGCAGTTCTTC.

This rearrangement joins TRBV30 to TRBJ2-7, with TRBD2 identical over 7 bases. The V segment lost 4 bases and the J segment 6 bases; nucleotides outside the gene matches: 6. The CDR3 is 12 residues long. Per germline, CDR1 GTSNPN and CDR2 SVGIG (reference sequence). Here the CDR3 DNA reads TGTGCCTGGAATATCCGGGAGGCCGAGCAGTACTTC. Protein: CAWNIREAEQYF.